This T cell receptor (beta chain) emerged from a study of neurological immune-mediated disorders. Points from the study as a whole: While HTLV-1-associated myelopathy showed the greatest TCR clonal expansion, multiple sclerosis showed the least, falling below healthy controls.

This CDR3 spans 15 amino acids. Per the germline V gene, CDR1 is SGHAT and CDR2 is FQNNGV. The junction had 9 bases not matched to a gene; V was cut back by 5 bases and J by 8 bases. TCRdb passed the 5' RACE reads through MiXCR, listing each CDR3 protein once. This sample has 15,000 to 20,000 distinct CDR3 sequences, with under 35% found just once. This clonotype occurred a few times. Antigen unknown. Input material: PBMCs. This chain joins TRBV11-2 and TRBJ1-4; TRBD1 agrees at 9 bases. This clonotype was obtained from a man aged 50 to 59 with HTLV-1-associated myelopathy (HAM/TSP). The CDR3 reads CASSAPGTGREKLFF. In DNA, the CDR3 is TGTGCCAGCAGCGCCCCCGGGACAGGGCGAGAAAAACTGTTTTTT.